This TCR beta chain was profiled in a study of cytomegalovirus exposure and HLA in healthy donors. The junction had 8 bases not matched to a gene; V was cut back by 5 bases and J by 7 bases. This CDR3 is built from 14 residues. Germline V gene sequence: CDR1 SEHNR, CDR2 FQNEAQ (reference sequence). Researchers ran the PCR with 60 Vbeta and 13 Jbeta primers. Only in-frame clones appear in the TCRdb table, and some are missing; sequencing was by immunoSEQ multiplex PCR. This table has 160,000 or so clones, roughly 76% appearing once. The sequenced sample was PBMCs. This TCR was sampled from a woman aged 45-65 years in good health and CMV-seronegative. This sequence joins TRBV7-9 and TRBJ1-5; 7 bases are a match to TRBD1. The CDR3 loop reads CASSKGQDGQPQHF. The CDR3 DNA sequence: TGTGCCAGCAGCAAAGGACAGGATGGACAGCCCCAGCATTTT.